This entry features one T cell receptor beta chain sequence. No antigen is known for it. The entry originates in a study of cytomegalovirus exposure and HLA in healthy donors. General study points: An assumption of roughly uniform sequencing depth across donors underlay the presence/absence analyses. In an earlier analysis, in 587 donors, most V segments appeared productive either ~87% or ~30% of the time. Upon later analysis, HLA-associated TCR beta chains proved more clonally expanded than other, equally common chains.

Trimming cost V 3 bases and J 5 bases, with 11 bases left between them. Germline CDR1 SNHLY, CDR2 FYNNEI. This CDR3 is 14 amino acids long. Primers included in the PCR were 60 Vbeta and 13 Jbeta primers. Libraries were prepared by immunoSEQ multiplex PCR; TCRdb keeps only in-frame clonotypes and omits some of them. Seen here are roughly 130,000 clones, over 60% observed once, and the top ten hold 1.5% to 2.5%. The sequence came from a man younger than 35 in good health and CMV-seronegative. The chain joins TRBV2 to TRBJ2-1; tentative D call: TRBD1 (5 bases). Sequenced sample: PBMCs. The CDR3 loop is CASSDRQYHNEQFF. CDR3 DNA sequence: TGTGCCAGCAGTGACAGACAGTATCACAATGAGCAGTTCTTC.